The next 10 T cell receptor beta chains were all read from a single sample in a study of blood T cell repertoires in COVID-19. Only in-frame clones appear in the TCRdb table, and some are missing; sequencing was by immunoSEQ multiplex PCR. The profile shows more than 300,000 clones, 90% to 95% of them singletons. What was sequenced was PBMCs or T cells enriched from blood (not recorded which). The receptors stem from a middle-aged woman who had been exposed to COVID-19.

The chain couples TRBV2 to TRBJ2-3, with 7 nucleotides matching TRBD1. This CDR3 has 14 amino acids. J lost 1 base, V lost 6 bases, and 4 bases had no gene match. Germline-derived CDR1 and CDR2 are SNHLY and FYNNEI. CDR3 sequence (DNA): TGTGCCAGCAGAGAGGGGGCGGGCACAGATACGCAGTATTTT. Its translation: CASREGAGTDTQYF.

The V call is TRBV7-9, the J call TRBJ2-5; 9 nucleotides line up with TRBD1. J gave up 4 bases and V 0 bases, and 9 bases lay outside the gene matches. From germline, CDR1 is SEHNR and CDR2 FQNEAQ (reference sequence). The CDR3 consists of 17 residues. CDR3 amino acids: CASSLAPAGGQGETQYF. The CDR3 DNA is TGTGCCAGCAGCTTAGCGCCGGCCGGGGGACAGGGAGAGACCCAGTACTTC.

CDR3 coding DNA: TGCGCCAGCAGTCACCCCACTGGGGCCAACGTCCTGACTTTC. Encoded protein: CASSHPTGANVLTF. This chain connects TRBV23-1 to TRBJ2-6; D unresolved. TRBV23-1 is noted as an ORF with a role that remains uncertain. V was shortened by 3 bases and J by 2 bases, with 5 bases between the two germline ends. CDR3 length: 14 residues.

This chain links TRBV30 with TRBJ1-6; a possible D gene is TRBD1 (6 bases). The CDR3 runs to 15 residues. The V end lost 2 bases, the J end lost 9 bases, and 17 bases lay between the germline ends. Per the germline V gene, CDR1 is GTSNPN and CDR2 is SVGIG (reference sequence). Here the CDR3 reads CAWSSSGGGGSPLHF. For the CDR3, the DNA is TGTGCCTGGAGTTCGTCTGGGGGCGGCGGTTCACCCCTCCACTTT.

The chain is built from TRBV12-3 or TRBV12-4 and TRBJ1-2, with a possible D match to TRBD1 (6 bases). Trimming left V 5 bases short and J 4 bases short, with 11 bases between. This CDR3 has 13 amino acids. The CDR3 coding sequence is TGTGCCAGCAGTCGACAGGCACTCTATGGCTACACCTTC. This gives the protein CASSRQALYGYTF.

The chain combines TRBV9 with TRBJ1-2, with TRBD1 identical over 10 bases. Losses at the gene ends were 3 bases for V and 4 bases for J; bases not matched to a gene: 9. The CDR3 length is 16 residues. Looked up from germline, CDR1 is SGDLS and CDR2 is YYNGEE. CDR3 in DNA: TGTGCCAGCAGCGCGGGACAGGGGACTATGGTCTATGGCTACACCTTC. Its protein product is CASSAGQGTMVYGYTF.

The rearrangement links TRBV14 to TRBJ2-1, with D possibly TRBD2 on 6 matching bases. The CDR3 is made up of 15 amino acids. Germline V gene lookup returns CDR1 SGHDN and CDR2 FVKESK. Trimming took 4 bases from V and 3 from J, leaving 13 bases between them. The CDR3 loop is CASSRGTPNYNEQFF. DNA for the CDR3: TGTGCCAGCAGCCGAGGGACTCCCAACTACAATGAGCAGTTCTTC.

The V and J genes are TRBV7-9 and TRBJ2-7, with 9 nucleotides matching TRBD1. Trimming at V came to 2 bases and at J to 2 bases, leaving 7 bases not matched to a gene. The germline V gene encodes CDR1 SEHNR and CDR2 FQNEAQ (reference sequence). This CDR3 has 16 amino acids. CDR3 protein: CASSLLRGQGTYEQYF. CDR3 DNA sequence: TGTGCCAGCAGCTTACTAAGGGGACAGGGAACCTACGAGCAGTACTTC.

V usage is TRBV30 and J usage is TRBJ1-3, with TRBD1 matching 7 bases. The V segment lost 5 bases and the J segment 4 bases; nucleotides outside the gene matches: 5. CDR1 and CDR2 from the germline V gene are GTSNPN and SVGIG (reference sequence). This CDR3 region has 13 residues. The CDR3 loop is CAWDRVSGNTIYF. The CDR3 region has the DNA TGTGCCTGGGACAGGGTTTCCGGAAACACCATATATTTT.

This clone was picked up one time. The gene calls are TRBV19 and TRBJ2-7, with 7 nucleotides matching TRBD1. The CDR3 has 15 amino acids. V lost 3 bases, J lost 2 bases, and 7 bases stayed unmatched. Germline CDR1 LNHDA, CDR2 SQIVND (reference sequence). This CDR3 reads CASSIRAGGAYEQYF. CDR3 nucleotide sequence: TGTGCCAGTAGTATCCGCGCAGGGGGAGCCTACGAGCAGTACTTC.